This T cell receptor beta chain was found in a study of T-cell memory formation after mild COVID-19. Study at large: Among the donors, TCR clusters were largely specific to each donor. Points from the study as a whole: Contracting clones from day 15 to 85 had balanced CD4/CD8; later expanders favoured CD4+. The study detected some responding clones in pre-infection memory, suggesting cross-reactive memory joined.

V lost 4 bases and J lost 3; bases outside the gene matches: 7. The CDR3 is 17 residues long. Germline V gene data show CDR1 as SGHVS and CDR2 as FQNEAQ. This clonotype showed up many times. Its specificity is unknown. TCRdb re-derived calls from the 5' RACE reads in MiXCR, one entry per CDR3 protein. The table lists 120,000 or so distinct CDR3 sequences, 5% to 6.5% of them singletons. The sequence derives from an adult woman who had mild COVID-19 (a few samples of this study predate the infection). Cell type and time point are not known. The chain links TRBV7-8 to TRBJ2-6, with TRBD2 identical over 9 bases. The sequencing sample was made of PBMCs or a T cell subset sorted from them (not recorded which). The CDR3: CASSWSGGLYGANVLTF. The DNA for the CDR3 is TGTGCCAGCAGCTGGAGCGGGGGGCTGTATGGGGCCAACGTCCTGACTTTC.